Presented here are 17 T cell receptor beta chains from one specimen sequenced in a study of cytomegalovirus exposure and HLA in healthy donors. The study ran its PCR with 60 Vbeta and 13 Jbeta primers. The method was immunoSEQ multiplex PCR; TCRdb's version includes in-frame clones alone and lacks a portion of them. The sample yields about 160,000 clones, over 70% seen once. Sequencing was done on a sample of PBMCs. The receptor set was obtained from a woman between 45 and 60 years old in good health and CMV-seropositive.

This chain uses TRBV30 with TRBJ1-1; perhaps TRBD1 as D (5 bases). This CDR3 contains 13 residues. In germline, CDR1 is GTSNPN, CDR2 SVGIG (reference sequence). The V end lost 4 bases, the J end lost 3 bases, and 12 bases lay between the germline ends. The DNA for the CDR3 is TGTGCCTGGACCCCTTGGGGCGACACTGAAGCTTTCTTT. It codes for CAWTPWGDTEAFF.

This clone was recorded a few times. The chain couples TRBV30 to TRBJ1-6; D unclear. CDR1 is GTSNPN and CDR2 is SVGIG in the germline V gene (reference sequence). The ends were cut back, 0 bases at V and 5 bases at J, with 5 bases in the middle. The CDR3 is 13 residues long. The CDR3 DNA is TGTGCCTGGAGTGTACTTGATAATTCACCCCTCCACTTT. This codes for CAWSVLDNSPLHF.

The chain recombines TRBV10-1 with TRBJ2-3, with 11 bases lining up with TRBD2. The CDR3 is made up of 15 amino acids. Per the germline V gene, CDR1 is WNHNN and CDR2 is SYGVQD (reference sequence). V gave up 3 bases and J gave up 4 bases; unmatched junction bases: 3. The CDR3 region has the DNA TGCGCCAGCAGTGATAGCGGGGGGGCGGCAGATACGCAGTATTTT. It translates to CASSDSGGAADTQYF.

This clone was counted only a few times. This chain links TRBV7-8 with TRBJ2-7; 10 positions match TRBD2. Losses at the gene ends were 6 bases for V and 2 bases for J; bases not matched to a gene: 4. Germline CDR1 SGHVS, CDR2 FQNEAQ. CDR3 length equals 14 residues. The CDR3 region is CASRGTSGTYEQYF. The CDR3 DNA is TGTGCCAGCAGGGGAACTAGCGGGACCTACGAGCAGTACTTC.

This chain connects TRBV19 to TRBJ2-7; 7 bases line up with TRBD2. V trimming: 5 bases; J trimming: 3 bases; junction bases outside the gene matches: 4. The V gene's germline CDR1 is LNHDA and CDR2 SQIVND (reference sequence). This CDR3 is 13 amino acids long. As DNA, the CDR3 is TGTGCCAGTAGTTGGGGGGGACGCTACGAGCAGTACTTC. Its protein is CASSWGGRYEQYF.

The chain couples TRBV28 to TRBJ1-1; perhaps TRBD1 as D (5 bases). V lost 3 bases to trimming and J lost 6 bases, with 17 bases between them. The CDR3 contains 15 residues. Germline V CDR1 and CDR2: MDHEN, SYDVKM. CDR3 residues: CASSFDGGWIAEAFF. The CDR3 DNA reads TGTGCCAGCAGTTTCGATGGGGGGTGGATCGCTGAAGCTTTCTTT. The whole variable domain, remainder taken from reference TRBV28 and TRBJ1-1, is DVKVTQSSRYLVKRTGEKVFLECVQDMDHENMFWYRQDPGLGLRLIYFSYDVKMKEKGDIPEGYSVSREKKERFSLILESASTNQTSMYLCASSFDGGWIAEAFFGQGTRLTVV.

The chain couples TRBV29-1 to TRBJ1-1; 9 bases match TRBD1. Germline CDR1 reads SQVTM; CDR2 reads ANQGSEA. The junction had 7 bases not matched to a gene; V was cut back by 4 bases and J by 4 bases. The CDR3 runs 14 residues. CDR3 nucleotides: TGCAGCGTTGGAAACAGGGGGCAGGGCACTGAAGCTTTCTTT. Protein sequence: CSVGNRGQGTEAFF.

On this clone: Other DNA sequences from this sample encode an identical CDR3 as well. The chain recombines TRBV5-1 with TRBJ2-1; 11 nucleotides agree with TRBD2. V dropped 3 bases and J dropped 7; count of bases not matched to a gene: 15. The germline V gene encodes CDR1 SGHRS and CDR2 YFSETQ. CDR3 length equals 18 residues. The CDR3 loop is CASSSSGTSGGGRNEQFF. The CDR3 DNA reads as TGCGCCAGCAGCTCCTCCGGGACTAGCGGAGGGGGTCGGAATGAGCAGTTCTTC.

This chain links TRBV10-3 with TRBJ1-5; perhaps TRBD1 as D (6 bases). The CDR3 extends over 14 amino acids. Germline values: CDR1 ENHRY, CDR2 SYGVKD. Trimming stripped 3 bases from V and 7 bases from J, with 13 bases between. This chain's CDR3 is CAISDKQGGQPQHF. The CDR3 nucleotides are TGTGCCATCAGTGACAAACAGGGCGGGCAGCCCCAGCATTTT.

CDR3 sequence reads: CASSHWGGTGANYGYTF. The CDR3 nucleotides read TGCGCCAGCAGCCACTGGGGGGGGACAGGGGCTAACTATGGCTACACCTTC. The chain combines TRBV4-1 with TRBJ1-2, with 10 bases matching TRBD1. This CDR3 is built from 17 residues. The V segment lost 3 bases and the J segment 0 bases; nucleotides outside the gene matches: 7. Germline V gene data show CDR1 as MGHRA and CDR2 as YSYEKL.

This chain uses TRBV7-2 with TRBJ2-1, with D perhaps TRBD1 (5 bases). V lost 11 bases and J lost 1, with 15 bases in between. The CDR3 runs to 14 residues. The germline V gene has CDR1 SGHTA and CDR2 FQGNSA. The CDR3: CAVGARGSYNEQFF. The CDR3 DNA reads TGTGCCGTTGGGGCTAGGGGTTCCTACAATGAGCAGTTCTTC.

With respect to this clone: A far bigger clonotype differs at one base, so this is likely a read error. The rearrangement uses TRBV5-5 and TRBJ2-7; tentative D call: TRBD1 (6 bases). CDR3 length: 12 residues. The germline CDR1 and CDR2 sequences are SGHKS and YYEKEE (reference sequence). The CDR3 loop is CASSLQGYGQYF. The CDR3 nucleotides read TGTGCCAGCAGCCTACAGGGCTACGGGCAGTACTTC.

The genes are TRBV2 and TRBJ2-3, with 15 bases matching TRBD2. The CDR3 is made up of 17 amino acids. V trimming: 5 bases; J trimming: 10 bases; junction bases outside the gene matches: 13. CDR1 is SNHLY, CDR2 FYNNEI, per germline. The CDR3 DNA follows: TGTGCCAGCAGTCCCCGGACTAGCGGGAGGGCCGGTCTGGCGCAGTATTTT. As protein: CASSPRTSGRAGLAQYF.

The chain combines TRBV7-2 with TRBJ1-1, with a weak D call TRBD1 (6 bases). This CDR3 is built from 14 residues. Germline CDR1 is SGHTA and CDR2 is FQGNSA. V was trimmed by 1 base and J by 7 bases, leaving 13 bases between them. CDR3 bases: TGTGCCAGCAGCTTAGGGATAACAGGGAGTGAAGCTTTCTTT. Its protein product is CASSLGITGSEAFF.

The CDR3 spells CASSLTGGLNTGELFF. CDR3 in DNA: TGTGCCAGCAGCTTAACCGGAGGACTGAACACCGGGGAGCTGTTTTTT. J is TRBJ2-2 and V is TRBV7-3, with D possibly TRBD2 on 5 matching bases. Germline V gene lookup returns CDR1 SGHTA and CDR2 FQGTGA. Trimming pared 0 bases from V and 1 base from J, leaving 9 bases between. The CDR3 length is 16 residues. The variable domain in full, with the rest retrieved from reference TRBV7-3 and TRBJ2-2, is GAGVSQTPSNKVTEKGKYVELRCDPISGHTALYWYRQSLGQGPEFLIYFQGTGAADDSGLPNDRFFAVRPEGSVSTLKIQRTERGDSAVYLCASSLTGGLNTGELFFGEGSRLTVL.

This clone has only one observation. The rearrangement links TRBV18 to TRBJ1-1; no definite D call. The CDR3 is 14 residues long. Germline CDR1 KGHSH, CDR2 LQKENI. Trimming removed 3 bases at V and 2 bases at J, with 10 bases between. In nucleotides, the CDR3 is TGTGCCAGCTCACCGAGGTCCCTTAACACTGAAGCTTTCTTT. It is translated as CASSPRSLNTEAFF. Using reference TRBV18 and TRBJ1-1 for the parts outside the CDR3, the full variable domain is NAGVMQNPRHLVRRRGQEARLRCSPMKGHSHVYWYRQLPEEGLKFMVYLQKENIIDESGMPKERFSAEFPKEGPSILRIQQVVRGDSAAYFCASSPRSLNTEAFFGQGTRLTVV.

The rearrangement joins TRBV5-4 to TRBJ2-3; 10 bases agree with TRBD2. V lost 4 bases, J lost 4 bases, and 6 bases stayed unmatched. The CDR3 loop spans 15 amino acids. CDR1 SGHNT and CDR2 YYREEE come from the germline V gene (reference sequence). The CDR3 region is CASSPLLAGPDTQYF. The CDR3 DNA reads TGTGCCAGCAGCCCATTACTAGCGGGGCCAGATACGCAGTATTTT.